The rows below give T cell receptor beta chains drawn from one sample of a study of T-cell reconstitution after alpha-beta-depleted transplantation in children. TCRdb ran MiXCR on the PCR reads and lists one entry per CDR3 protein. The sample holds 15,000 to 20,000 distinct CDR3 sequences, roughly 7.1% seen once. Source: PBMCs, mostly from graft donor cells, taken 60 days after TCRalphabeta/CD19-depleted stem cell transplant. The receptors derive from a boy under three years old who had a stem cell transplant for Wiskott-Aldrich syndrome, so the T cells may come from the graft donor. CDR3s include the opening cysteine and the closing phenylalanine or tryptophan. The order of the fields is V gene, J gene, D gene, clone size, CDR3 protein, CDR3 DNA. D genes are given only for firm matches. Size values are once, few and many counts, or a class for expanded clones, and some rows have none.

TRBV20-1	TRBJ2-1	TRBD2	few	CCARPLRGGFYNEQFF	TGCTGTGCTAGACCTCTACGGGGGGGCTTCTACAATGAGCAGTTCTTC
TRBV27	TRBJ1-5	-	medium-sized	CASSFDGRRALQPQHF	TGTGCCAGCAGTTTCGATGGGCGCAGGGCCTTACAGCCCCAGCATTTT
TRBV20-1	TRBJ2-1	TRBD2	many	CSARDPAGSGLASYEQFF	TGCAGTGCTAGAGATCCTGCCGGGAGCGGACTAGCGTCATATGAGCAGTTCTTC
TRBV11-2	TRBJ2-7	-	few	CASSLERGGIARDYEQYF	TGTGCCAGCAGCTTAGAAAGGGGTGGTATAGCGAGAGACTACGAGCAGTACTTC
TRBV20-1	TRBJ2-3	-	many	CSAPKGGGDTQYF	TGCAGTGCCCCGAAGGGAGGGGGTGATACGCAGTATTTT
TRBV29-1	TRBJ2-3	-	many	CSVDRTSTDTQYF	TGCAGCGTTGATAGGACTAGCACAGATACGCAGTATTTT
TRBV7-2	TRBJ2-5	-	-	CASSLLGVWKTQYF	TGTGCCAGCAGCTTATTGGGAGTCTGGAAGACCCAGTACTTC
TRBV19	TRBJ1-6	TRBD1	few	CASSTGQGYNSPLHF	TGTGCCAGTAGTACCGGACAGGGTTATAATTCACCCCTCCACTTT
TRBV11-1	TRBJ2-4	-	many	CASSLAVGIGNIQYF	TGTGCCAGCAGCTTAGCGGTGGGGATAGGGAACATTCAGTACTTC
TRBV4-2	TRBJ1-2	-	-	CASSQAPRGAYGYTF	TGTGCCAGCAGCCAAGCTCCCCGGGGGGCTTATGGCTACACCTTC
TRBV10-3	TRBJ1-1	TRBD1	-	CAISAPTGGNTEAFF	TGTGCCATCAGTGCCCCTACAGGGGGGAACACTGAAGCTTTCTTT
TRBV5-1	TRBJ2-3	TRBD2	medium-sized	CASSLAPTSGRLDTQYF	TGCGCCAGCAGCTTGGCACCGACTAGCGGCCGATTAGATACGCAGTATTTT